This T cell receptor beta chain was sequenced during a study of T cells in localized non-small cell lung cancer (dated by TCRdb to 2018 to 2021). Describing the broader study: The study examined T cell repertoires in hundreds of patients with early-stage NSCLC and compared tumors with uninvolved tumor-adjacent lungs. The cohort was made up of hundreds of treatment-naive NSCLC patients whose localized lung tumors had been resected. NSCLC patients had a mean age of roughly 66 years, and around 140 were male and more than 90 female. General findings and caveats noted by the study authors: A median of roughly 50 of the top 100 tumor clones turned up in the paired uninvolved adjacent lung, and fewer than 35 of those clones also ranked among the top 100 of that same adjacent lung. The highest T cell clonality was observed in uninvolved tumor-adjacent lung, where clonality exceeded that of tumor, suggesting that antigenic responses were more focused in uninvolved tumor-adjacent lung. Higher T cell density in blood was associated with longer overall survival, whereas higher clonality in adjacent lung was associated with shorter survival. Because the study design was exploratory, TCR variables were selected using unadjusted p-values without false-discovery rate correction. Because multi-region tumor sequencing was not performed, intratumor heterogeneity could not be ruled out.

V and J lose 6 bases and 7 bases, and a span of 19 bases separates them. Its CDR3 holds 15 amino acids, cysteine through phenylalanine. Of the read, only the CDR3 DNA is kept; its 45 bases are in frame from base 1. The germline V gene encodes CDR1 SNHLY and CDR2 FYNNEI. A word on this clone: Its specific antigen is unknown. Base qualities are not at hand, and no much larger clone is one base apart.

At diagnosis, tumor, uninvolved tumor-adjacent lung and peripheral blood were collected and then preserved as a mix of FFPE and fresh-frozen material. Blood samples were analyzed as peripheral blood mononuclear cells for TCR repertoire profiling. The immunoSEQ Assay was used to sequence TCR beta CDR3 regions from DNA. The paper's processing steps were these. To compute T cell density, TCR beta template counts were normalized to usable DNA, which was estimated by amplifying housekeeping genes. Using the preseqR package, richness was estimated by extrapolating to 120,000 templates for tissue samples and 400,000 templates for PBMC samples. Clonality was defined by subtracting Pielou's evenness from one. Tissue-enriched TCRs were identified by differential abundance testing using productive amino-acid clonotypes, minimum total count 5 and alpha 0.1. The Jaccard Index and the Morisita Overlap Index were used to measure repertoire overlap between compartments. GLIPH grouped TCR beta CDR3s together with public tetramer-defined viral CDR3s, and a viral motif had to include at least three viral sequences and show V-gene enrichment. TCRdb obtained this table from immuneACCESS and retained in-frame rearrangements with V and J assigned. These tables miss some clones; where compared with another copy, unresolved V genes account for less than half of the shortfall, and the remainder is unexplained. V, J and clone size are those of that table, while D and trimming were read from the DNA. Present in this sample are approximately 33,000 clones, around 94% of which were seen just once. The ten top clones hold approximately 7% of the sample.

This TCR derives from a female donor older than 55 with stage I lung adenocarcinoma. The chain employs TRBV2 and TRBJ2-1, with TRBD1 perhaps the D gene, on 5 matching bases. Sequencing was performed on peripheral blood, taken before any cancer treatment. The DNA sequence is as follows: TGTGCCAGCAGGAATACAGAACAGGCTAGGAATGAGCAGTTCTTC. It codes for CASRNTEQARNEQFF.